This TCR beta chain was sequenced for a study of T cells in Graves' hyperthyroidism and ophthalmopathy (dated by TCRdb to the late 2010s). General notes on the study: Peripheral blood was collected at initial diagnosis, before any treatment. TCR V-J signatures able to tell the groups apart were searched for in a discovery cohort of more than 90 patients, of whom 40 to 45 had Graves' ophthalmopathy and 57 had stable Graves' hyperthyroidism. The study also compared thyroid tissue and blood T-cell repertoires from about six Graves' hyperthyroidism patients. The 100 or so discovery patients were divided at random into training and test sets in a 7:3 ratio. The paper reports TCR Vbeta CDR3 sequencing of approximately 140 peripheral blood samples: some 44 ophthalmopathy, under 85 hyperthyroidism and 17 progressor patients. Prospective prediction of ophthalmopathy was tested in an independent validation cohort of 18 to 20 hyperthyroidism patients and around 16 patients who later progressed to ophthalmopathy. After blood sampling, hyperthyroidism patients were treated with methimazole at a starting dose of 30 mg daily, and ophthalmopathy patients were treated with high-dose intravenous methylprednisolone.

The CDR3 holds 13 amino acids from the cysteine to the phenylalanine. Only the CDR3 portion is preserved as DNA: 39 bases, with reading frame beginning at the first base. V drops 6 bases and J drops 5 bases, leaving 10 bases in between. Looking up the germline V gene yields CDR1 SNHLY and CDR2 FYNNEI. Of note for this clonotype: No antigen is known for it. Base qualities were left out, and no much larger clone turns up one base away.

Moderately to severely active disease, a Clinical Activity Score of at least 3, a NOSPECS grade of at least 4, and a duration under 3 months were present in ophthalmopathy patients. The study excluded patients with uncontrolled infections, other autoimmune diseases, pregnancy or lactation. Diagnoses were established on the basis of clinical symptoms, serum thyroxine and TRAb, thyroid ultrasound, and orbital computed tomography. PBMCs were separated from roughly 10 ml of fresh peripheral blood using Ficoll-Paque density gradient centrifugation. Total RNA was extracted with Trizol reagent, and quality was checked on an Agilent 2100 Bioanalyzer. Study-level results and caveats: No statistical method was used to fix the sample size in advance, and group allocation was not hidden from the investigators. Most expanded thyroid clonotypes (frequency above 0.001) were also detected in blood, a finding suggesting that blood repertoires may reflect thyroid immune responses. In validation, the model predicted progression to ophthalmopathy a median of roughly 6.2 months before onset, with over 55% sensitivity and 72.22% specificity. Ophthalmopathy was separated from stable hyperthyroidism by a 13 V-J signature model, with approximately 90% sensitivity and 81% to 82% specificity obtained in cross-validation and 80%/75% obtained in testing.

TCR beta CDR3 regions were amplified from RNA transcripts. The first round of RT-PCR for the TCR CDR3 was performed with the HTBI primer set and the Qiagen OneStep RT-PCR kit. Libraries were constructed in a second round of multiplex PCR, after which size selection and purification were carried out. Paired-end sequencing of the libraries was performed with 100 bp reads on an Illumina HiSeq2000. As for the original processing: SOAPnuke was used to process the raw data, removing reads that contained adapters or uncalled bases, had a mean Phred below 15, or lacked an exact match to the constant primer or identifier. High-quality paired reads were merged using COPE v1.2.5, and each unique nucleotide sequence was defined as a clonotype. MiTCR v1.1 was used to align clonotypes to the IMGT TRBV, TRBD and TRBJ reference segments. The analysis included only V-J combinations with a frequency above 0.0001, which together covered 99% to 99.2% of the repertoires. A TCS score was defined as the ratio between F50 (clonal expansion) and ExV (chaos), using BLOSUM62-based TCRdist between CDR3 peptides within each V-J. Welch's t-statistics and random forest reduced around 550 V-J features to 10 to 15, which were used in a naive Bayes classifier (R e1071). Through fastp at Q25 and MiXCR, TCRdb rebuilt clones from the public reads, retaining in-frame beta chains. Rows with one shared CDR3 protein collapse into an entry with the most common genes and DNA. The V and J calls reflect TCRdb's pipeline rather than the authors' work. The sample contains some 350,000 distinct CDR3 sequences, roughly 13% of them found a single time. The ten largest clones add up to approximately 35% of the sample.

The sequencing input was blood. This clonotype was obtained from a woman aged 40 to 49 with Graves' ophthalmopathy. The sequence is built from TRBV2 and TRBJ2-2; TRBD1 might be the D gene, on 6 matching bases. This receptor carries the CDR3 CASRTGQTGELFF. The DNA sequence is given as TGTGCCAGCAGAACGGGACAAACCGGGGAGCTGTTTTTT.